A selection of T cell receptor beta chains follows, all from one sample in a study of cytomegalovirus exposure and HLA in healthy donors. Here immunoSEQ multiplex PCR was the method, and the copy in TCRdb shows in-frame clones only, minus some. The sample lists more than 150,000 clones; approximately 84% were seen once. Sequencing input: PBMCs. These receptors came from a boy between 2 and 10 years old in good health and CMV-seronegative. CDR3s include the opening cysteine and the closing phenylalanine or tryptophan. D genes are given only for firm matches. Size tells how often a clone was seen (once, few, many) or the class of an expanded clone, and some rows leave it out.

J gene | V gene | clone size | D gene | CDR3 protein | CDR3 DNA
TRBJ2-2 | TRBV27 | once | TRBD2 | CASSWGGSGGELFF | TGTGCCAGCAGTTGGGGGGGATCGGGCGGGGAGCTGTTTTTT
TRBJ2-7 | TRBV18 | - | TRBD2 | CASSRGLAGVVGEQYF | TGTGCCAGCTCTCGGGGACTAGCGGGAGTAGTAGGCGAGCAGTACTTC
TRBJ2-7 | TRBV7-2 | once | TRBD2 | CASSLVGPSGSSYEQYF | TGTGCCAGCAGCTTAGTCGGTCCTAGCGGGAGCTCCTACGAGCAGTACTTC
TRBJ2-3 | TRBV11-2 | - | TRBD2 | CASSLRGLAGRTDTQYF | TGTGCCAGCAGCTTAAGGGGACTAGCGGGACGCACAGATACGCAGTATTTT
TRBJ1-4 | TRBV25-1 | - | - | CASSERGWDEKLFF | TGTGCCAGCAGTGAGCGGGGCTGGGATGAAAAACTGTTTTTT
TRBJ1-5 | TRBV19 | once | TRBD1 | CASTRFRQGTQPQHF | TGTGCCAGTACCCGGTTTCGACAGGGGACTCAGCCCCAGCATTTT
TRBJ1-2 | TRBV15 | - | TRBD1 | CATSLTVVQGAGYGYTF | TGTGCCACCAGCCTAACCGTTGTACAGGGGGCAGGCTATGGCTACACCTTC
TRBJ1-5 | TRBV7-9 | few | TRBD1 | CASSSSGQGDQPQHF | TGTGCCAGCAGCTCTTCAGGTCAGGGGGATCAGCCCCAGCATTTT
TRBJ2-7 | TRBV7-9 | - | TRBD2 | CASSLGVRGEPYEQYF | TGTGCCAGCAGCTTAGGAGTACGGGGGGAACCCTACGAGCAGTACTTC
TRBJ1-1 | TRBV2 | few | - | CASSGGQNTEAFF | TGTGCCAGCAGCGGCGGACAGAACACTGAAGCTTTCTTT
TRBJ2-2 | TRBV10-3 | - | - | CATRNGTLNTGELFF | TGTGCCACCCGGAACGGGACATTGAACACCGGGGAGCTGTTTTTT
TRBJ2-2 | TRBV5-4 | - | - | CASSYSGLAGELFF | TGTGCCAGCAGCTATAGCGGTCTCGCCGGGGAGCTGTTTTTT
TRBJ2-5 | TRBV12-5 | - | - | CASGLLNRQETQYF | TGTGCTAGTGGTTTGTTAAACAGACAAGAGACCCAGTACTTC
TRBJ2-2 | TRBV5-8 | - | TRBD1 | CASSWKTGFNTGELFF | TGTGCCAGCAGCTGGAAGACAGGGTTTAACACCGGGGAGCTGTTTTTT
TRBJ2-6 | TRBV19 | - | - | CASCQFPSGANVLTF | TGTGCCAGTTGTCAGTTTCCTTCTGGGGCCAACGTCCTGACTTTC
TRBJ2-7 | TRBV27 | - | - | CASRTGGSYEQYF | TGTGCCAGCAGGACAGGTGGCTCCTACGAGCAGTACTTC
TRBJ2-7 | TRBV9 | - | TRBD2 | CASSVGGSSYEQYF | TGTGCCAGCAGCGTAGGCGGGAGCTCCTACGAGCAGTACTTC
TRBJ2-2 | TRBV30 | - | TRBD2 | CAWSGTSNTGELFF | TGTGCCTGGAGTGGGACTAGCAACACCGGGGAGCTGTTTTTT
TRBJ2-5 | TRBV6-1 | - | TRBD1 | CATSPPGQGLETQYF | TGTGCCACCTCCCCACCGGGACAGGGTTTAGAGACCCAGTACTTC
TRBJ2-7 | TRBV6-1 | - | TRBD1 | CASSEIGGPYEQYF | TGTGCCAGCAGTGAAATAGGGGGCCCCTACGAGCAGTACTTC
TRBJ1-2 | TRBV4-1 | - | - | CASSHVKNYGYTF | TGCGCCAGCAGCCATGTCAAAAACTATGGCTACACCTTC
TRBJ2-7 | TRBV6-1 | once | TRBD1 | CASRDRLSYEQYF | TGTGCCAGCCGGGACAGGCTCTCCTACGAGCAGTACTTC
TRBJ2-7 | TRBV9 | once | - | CASSVEEGALIGEQYF | TGTGCCAGCAGCGTAGAAGAGGGAGCCCTTATAGGCGAGCAGTACTTC
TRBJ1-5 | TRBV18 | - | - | CASSPDTDSNQPQHF | TGTGCCAGCTCACCTGACACCGATAGCAATCAGCCCCAGCATTTT
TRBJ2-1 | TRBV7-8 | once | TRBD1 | CASSLKQGNEQFF | TGTGCCAGCAGCTTAAAACAGGGGAATGAGCAGTTCTTC
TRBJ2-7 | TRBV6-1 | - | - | CASSDAGASSRYEQYF | TGTGCCAGCAGTGATGCAGGGGCTAGCAGCCGGTACGAGCAGTACTTC
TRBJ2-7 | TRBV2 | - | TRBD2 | CASISQREGYEQYF | TGTGCCAGCATCTCCCAGCGGGAAGGGTACGAGCAGTACTTC
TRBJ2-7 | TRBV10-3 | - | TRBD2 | CAISRTSGRPYEQYF | TGTGCCATCTCCCGGACTAGCGGGAGGCCCTACGAGCAGTACTTC
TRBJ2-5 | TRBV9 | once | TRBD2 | CASSPGTSGFKETQYF | TGTGCCAGCAGCCCCGGGACTAGCGGGTTCAAAGAGACCCAGTACTTC
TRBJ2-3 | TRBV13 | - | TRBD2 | CASSPLGREGRDTQYF | TGTGCCAGCAGCCCCCTCGGGCGGGAGGGGAGGGATACGCAGTATTTT
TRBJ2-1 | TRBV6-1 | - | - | CASSEPRGVANEQFF | TGTGCCAGCAGTGAGCCCCGGGGAGTGGCTAATGAGCAGTTCTTC
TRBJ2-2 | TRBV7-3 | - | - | CASSLMGHSTGELFF | TGTGCCAGCAGCTTAATGGGACACAGCACCGGGGAGCTGTTTTTT
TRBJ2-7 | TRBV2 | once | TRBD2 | CASRIKLAGAQEQYF | TGTGCCAGCAGGATTAAACTAGCGGGAGCGCAAGAGCAGTACTTC
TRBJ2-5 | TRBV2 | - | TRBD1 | CASSKDREWETQYF | TGTGCCAGCAGTAAAGACAGGGAGTGGGAGACCCAGTACTTC
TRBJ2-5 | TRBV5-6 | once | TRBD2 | CASSSNPGLAGVGETQYF | TGTGCCAGCAGCTCCAACCCCGGACTAGCGGGAGTTGGGGAGACCCAGTACTTC
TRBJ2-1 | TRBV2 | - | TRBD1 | CASSRSSGTGGTRVGNEQFF | TGTGCCAGCAGTCGTTCAAGTGGGACAGGGGGGACTAGAGTGGGCAATGAGCAGTTCTTC
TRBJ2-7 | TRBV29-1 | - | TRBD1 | CSGRTGGTGMYEQYF | TGCAGCGGCCGCACCGGCGGGACAGGGATGTACGAGCAGTACTTC
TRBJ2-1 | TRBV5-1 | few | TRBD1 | CASSLGQGPYNEQFF | TGCGCCAGCAGCTTGGGACAGGGACCCTACAATGAGCAGTTCTTC
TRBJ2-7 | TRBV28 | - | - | CASSLQRYYEQYF | TGTGCCAGCAGTTTACAGAGATACTACGAGCAGTACTTC
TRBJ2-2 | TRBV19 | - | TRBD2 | CASSIGYPSGRHGELFF | TGTGCCAGTAGTATAGGTTACCCAAGCGGGAGGCACGGGGAGCTGTTTTTT
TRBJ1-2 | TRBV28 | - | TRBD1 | CASSSGQGDYGYTF | TGTGCCAGCAGTTCGGGACAGGGTGACTATGGCTACACCTTC